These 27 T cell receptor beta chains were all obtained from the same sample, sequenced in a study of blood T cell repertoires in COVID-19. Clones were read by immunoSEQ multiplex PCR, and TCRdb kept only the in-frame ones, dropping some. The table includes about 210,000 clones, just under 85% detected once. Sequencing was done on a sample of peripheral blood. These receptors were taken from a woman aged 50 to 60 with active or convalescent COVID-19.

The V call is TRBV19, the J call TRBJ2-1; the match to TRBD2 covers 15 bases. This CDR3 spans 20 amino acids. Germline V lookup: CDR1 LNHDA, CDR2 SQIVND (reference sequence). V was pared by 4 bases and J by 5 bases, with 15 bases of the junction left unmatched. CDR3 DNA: TGTGCCAGTAGTACTCCGGGACTAGCGGGAGGTTGGGTGGGAGACAATGAGCAGTTCTTC. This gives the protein CASSTPGLAGGWVGDNEQFF.

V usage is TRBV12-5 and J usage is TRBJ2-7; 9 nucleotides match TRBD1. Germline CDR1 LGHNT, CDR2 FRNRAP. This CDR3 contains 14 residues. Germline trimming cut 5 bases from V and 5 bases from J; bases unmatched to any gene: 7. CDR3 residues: CASGRDRVSHEQYF. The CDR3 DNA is TGTGCTAGTGGTAGGGACAGGGTATCTCACGAGCAGTACTTC.

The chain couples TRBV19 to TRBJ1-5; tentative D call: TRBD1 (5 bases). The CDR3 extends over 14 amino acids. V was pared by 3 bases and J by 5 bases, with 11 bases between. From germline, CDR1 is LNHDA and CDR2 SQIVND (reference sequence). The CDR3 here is CASSIVTAYQPQHF. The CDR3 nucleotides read TGTGCCAGTAGTATCGTGACAGCTTATCAGCCCCAGCATTTT.

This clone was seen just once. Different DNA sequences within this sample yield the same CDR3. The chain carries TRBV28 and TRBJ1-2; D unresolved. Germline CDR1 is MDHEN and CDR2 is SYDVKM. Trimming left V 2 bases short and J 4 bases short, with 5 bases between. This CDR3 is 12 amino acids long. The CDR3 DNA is TGTGCCAGCAGTTTAACCGGCTATGGCTACACCTTC. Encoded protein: CASSLTGYGYTF.

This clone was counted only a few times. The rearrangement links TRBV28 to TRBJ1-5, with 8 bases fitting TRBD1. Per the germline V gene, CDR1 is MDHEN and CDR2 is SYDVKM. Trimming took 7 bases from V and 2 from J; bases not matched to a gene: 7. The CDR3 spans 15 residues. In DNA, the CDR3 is TGTGCCAGCAATTCAGGGGGCGAAGGCAATCAGCCCCAGCATTTT. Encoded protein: CASNSGGEGNQPQHF.

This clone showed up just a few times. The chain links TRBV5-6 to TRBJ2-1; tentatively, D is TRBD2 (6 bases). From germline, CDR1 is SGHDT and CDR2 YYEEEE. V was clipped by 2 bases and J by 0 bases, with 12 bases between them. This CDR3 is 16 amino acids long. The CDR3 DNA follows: TGTGCCAGCAGCTTTGTGGGGACTTCCTCCTACAATGAGCAGTTCTTC. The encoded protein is CASSFVGTSSYNEQFF.

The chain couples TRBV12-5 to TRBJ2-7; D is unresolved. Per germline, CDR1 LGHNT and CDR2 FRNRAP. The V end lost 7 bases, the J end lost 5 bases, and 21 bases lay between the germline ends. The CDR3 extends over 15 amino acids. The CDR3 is CASAPGAGPIDEQYF. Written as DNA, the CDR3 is TGTGCTAGTGCCCCGGGTGCCGGTCCCATCGACGAGCAGTACTTC.

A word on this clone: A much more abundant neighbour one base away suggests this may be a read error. The chain's CDR3 is CASSFSSYEQYV. Written as DNA, the CDR3 is TGTGCCAGCAGTTTTAGCTCCTACGAGCAGTACGTC. The J gene is TRBJ2-7, the V gene TRBV2; the D is unclear. Germline V gene lookup returns CDR1 SNHLY and CDR2 FYNNEI. CDR3 length: 12 amino acids. The V end was cut by 5 bases, the J end by 0 bases, with 5 bases between.

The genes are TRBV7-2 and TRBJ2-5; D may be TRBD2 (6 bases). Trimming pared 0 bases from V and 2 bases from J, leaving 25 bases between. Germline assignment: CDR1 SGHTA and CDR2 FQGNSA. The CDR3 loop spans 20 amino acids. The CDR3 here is CASSLASRSFRGRYQETQYF. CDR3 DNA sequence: TGTGCCAGCAGCTTAGCATCACGGTCCTTTCGGGGGAGATATCAAGAGACCCAGTACTTC.

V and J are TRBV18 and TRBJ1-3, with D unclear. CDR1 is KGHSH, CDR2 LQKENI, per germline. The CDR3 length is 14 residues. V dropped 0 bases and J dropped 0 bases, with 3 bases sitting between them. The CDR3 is CASSPPNSGNTIYF. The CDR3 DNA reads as TGTGCCAGCTCACCACCCAACTCTGGAAACACCATATATTTT.

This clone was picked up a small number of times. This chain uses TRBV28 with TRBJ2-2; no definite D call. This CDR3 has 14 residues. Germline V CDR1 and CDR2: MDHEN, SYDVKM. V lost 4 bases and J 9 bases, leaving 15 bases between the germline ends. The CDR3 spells CASSSPALARELFF. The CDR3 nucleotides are TGTGCCAGCAGTTCCCCCGCTTTGGCCAGGGAGCTGTTTTTT.

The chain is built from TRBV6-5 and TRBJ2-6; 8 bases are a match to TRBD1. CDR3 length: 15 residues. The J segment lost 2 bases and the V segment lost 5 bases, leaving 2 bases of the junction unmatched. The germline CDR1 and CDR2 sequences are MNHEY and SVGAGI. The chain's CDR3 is CASSPGGAGANVLTF. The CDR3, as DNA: TGTGCCAGCAGTCCAGGGGGCGCTGGGGCCAACGTCCTGACTTTC.

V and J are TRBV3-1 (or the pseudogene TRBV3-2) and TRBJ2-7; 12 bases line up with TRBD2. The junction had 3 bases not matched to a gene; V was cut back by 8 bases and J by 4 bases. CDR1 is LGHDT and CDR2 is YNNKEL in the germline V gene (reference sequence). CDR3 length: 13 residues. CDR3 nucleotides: TGTGCCAGCCGGCTAGCGGGAGGGTACGAGCAGTACTTC. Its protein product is CASRLAGGYEQYF.

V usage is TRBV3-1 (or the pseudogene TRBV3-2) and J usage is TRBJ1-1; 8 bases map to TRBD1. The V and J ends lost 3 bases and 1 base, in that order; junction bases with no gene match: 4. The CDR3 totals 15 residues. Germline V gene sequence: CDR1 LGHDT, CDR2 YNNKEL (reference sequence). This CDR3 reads CASSQQGAGNTEAFF. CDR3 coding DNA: TGTGCCAGCAGCCAGCAGGGGGCCGGGAACACTGAAGCTTTCTTT.

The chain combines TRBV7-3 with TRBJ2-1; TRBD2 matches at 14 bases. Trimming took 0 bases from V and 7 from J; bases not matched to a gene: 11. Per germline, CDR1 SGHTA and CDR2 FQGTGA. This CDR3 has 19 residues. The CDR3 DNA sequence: TGTGCCAGCAGCTTAACGACCCGCCCGACTAGCGGGAGGGATAATGAGCAGTTCTTC. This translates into CASSLTTRPTSGRDNEQFF. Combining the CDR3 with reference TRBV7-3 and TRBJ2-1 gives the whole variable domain GAGVSQTPSNKVTEKGKYVELRCDPISGHTALYWYRQSLGQGPEFLIYFQGTGAADDSGLPNDRFFAVRPEGSVSTLKIQRTERGDSAVYLCASSLTTRPTSGRDNEQFFGPGTRLTVL.

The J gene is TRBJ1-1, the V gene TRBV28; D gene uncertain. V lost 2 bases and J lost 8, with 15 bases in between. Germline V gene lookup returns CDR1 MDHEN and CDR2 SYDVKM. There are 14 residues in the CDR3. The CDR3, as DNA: TGTGCCAGCAGTTTAGGTGGGCCCAGCACGGAAGCTTTCTTT. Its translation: CASSLGGPSTEAFF.

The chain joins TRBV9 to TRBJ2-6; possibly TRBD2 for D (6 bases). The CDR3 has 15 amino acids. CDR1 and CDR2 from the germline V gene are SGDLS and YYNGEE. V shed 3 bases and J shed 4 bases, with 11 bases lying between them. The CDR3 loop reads CASSGAAGGANVLTF. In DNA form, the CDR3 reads TGTGCCAGCAGCGGGGCGGCGGGAGGGGCCAACGTCCTGACTTTC.

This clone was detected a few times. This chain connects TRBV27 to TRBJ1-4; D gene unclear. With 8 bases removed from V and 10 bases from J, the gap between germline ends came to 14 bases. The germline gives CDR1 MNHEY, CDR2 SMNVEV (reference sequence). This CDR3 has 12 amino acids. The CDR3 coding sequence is TGTGCCAGCGGAAGAACTGCGGTAAAACTGTTTTTT. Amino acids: CASGRTAVKLFF.

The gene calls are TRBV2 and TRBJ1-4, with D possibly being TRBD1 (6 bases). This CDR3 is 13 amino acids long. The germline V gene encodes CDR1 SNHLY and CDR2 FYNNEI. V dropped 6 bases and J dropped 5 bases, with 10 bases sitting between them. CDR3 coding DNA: TGTGCCAGCAGCGACAGGTTGAATGAAAAACTGTTTTTT. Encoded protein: CASSDRLNEKLFF.

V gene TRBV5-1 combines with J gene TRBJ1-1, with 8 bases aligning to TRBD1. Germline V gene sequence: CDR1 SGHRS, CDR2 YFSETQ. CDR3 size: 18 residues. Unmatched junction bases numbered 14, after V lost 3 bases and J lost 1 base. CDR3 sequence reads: CASSWPQGGQAQNTEAFF. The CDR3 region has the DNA TGCGCCAGCAGCTGGCCCCAAGGGGGACAGGCGCAGAACACTGAAGCTTTCTTT.

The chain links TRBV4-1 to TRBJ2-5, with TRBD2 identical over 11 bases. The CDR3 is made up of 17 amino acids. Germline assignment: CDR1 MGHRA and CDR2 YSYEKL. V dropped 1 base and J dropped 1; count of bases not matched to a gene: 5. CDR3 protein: CASSQGRLAGSQETQYF. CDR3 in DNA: TGCGCCAGCAGCCAAGGCAGACTAGCGGGATCCCAAGAGACCCAGTACTTC.

The CDR3 DNA follows: TGTGCCAGCAGCTTCAAGGAGGGTAACAATCAGCCCCAGCATTTT. Translated: CASSFKEGNNQPQHF. The J gene is TRBJ1-5, the V gene TRBV7-8; D uncertain. The CDR3 totals 15 residues. V lost 3 bases and J lost 3, with 12 bases in between. Per germline, CDR1 SGHVS and CDR2 FQNEAQ. Looking up the rest from reference TRBV7-8 and TRBJ1-5 gives the full variable domain: GAGVSQSPRYKVAKRGQDVALRCDPISGHVSLFWYQQALGQGPEFLTYFQNEAQLDKSGLPSDRFFAERPEGSVSTLKIQRTQQEDSAVYLCASSFKEGNNQPQHFGDGTRLSIL.

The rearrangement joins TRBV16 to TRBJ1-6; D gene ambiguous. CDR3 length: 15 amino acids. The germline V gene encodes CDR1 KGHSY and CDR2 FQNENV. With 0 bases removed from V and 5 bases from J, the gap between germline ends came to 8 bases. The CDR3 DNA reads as TGTGCCAGCAGCCAATCGTCCAGGCATAATTCACCCCTCCACTTT. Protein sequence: CASSQSSRHNSPLHF. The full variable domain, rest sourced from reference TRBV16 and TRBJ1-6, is GEEVAQTPKHLVRGEGQKAKLYCAPIKGHSYVFWYQQVLKNEFKFLISFQNENVFDETGMPKERFSAKCLPNSPCSLEIQATKLEDSAVYFCASSQSSRHNSPLHFGNGTRLTVT.

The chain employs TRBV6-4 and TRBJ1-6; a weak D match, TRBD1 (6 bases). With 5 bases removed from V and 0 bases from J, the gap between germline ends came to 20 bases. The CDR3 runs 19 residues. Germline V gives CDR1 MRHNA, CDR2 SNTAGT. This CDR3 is CASSIQGLSGSSYNSPLHF. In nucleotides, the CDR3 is TGTGCCAGCAGTATCCAGGGGCTCTCCGGTAGCTCCTATAATTCACCCCTCCACTTT.

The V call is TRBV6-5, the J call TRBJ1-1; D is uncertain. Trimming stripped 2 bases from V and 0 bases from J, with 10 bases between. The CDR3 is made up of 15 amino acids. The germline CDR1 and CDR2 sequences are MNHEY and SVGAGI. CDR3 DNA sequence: TGTGCCAGCAGTTACAGCTTAGAGATGAACACTGAAGCTTTCTTT. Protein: CASSYSLEMNTEAFF.

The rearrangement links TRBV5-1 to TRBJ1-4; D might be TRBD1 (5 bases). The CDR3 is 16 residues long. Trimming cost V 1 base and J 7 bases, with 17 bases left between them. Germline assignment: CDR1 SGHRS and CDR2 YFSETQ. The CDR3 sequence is CASSLFSTDRGEKLFF. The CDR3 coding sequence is TGCGCCAGCAGCTTGTTTTCGACAGATAGGGGTGAAAAACTGTTTTTT.

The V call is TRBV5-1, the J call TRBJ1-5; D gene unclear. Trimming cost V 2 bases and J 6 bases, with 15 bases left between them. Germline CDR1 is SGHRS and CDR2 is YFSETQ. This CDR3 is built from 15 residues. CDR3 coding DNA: TGCGCCAGCAGCTTCGAACCCGGGTCGCCTCAGCCCCAGCATTTT. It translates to CASSFEPGSPQPQHF.